This is a list of T cell receptor beta chains from one sample in a study of CD8 T cells in Susac syndrome. TCRdb itself ran the immunoSEQ multiplex PCR reads through MiXCR, one entry per CDR3 protein. This table has 95,000 to 150,000 distinct CDR3 sequences, approximately 96% appearing once. Sample: CD4+ T cells from PBMCs. The source is a human donor with Susac syndrome. Each CDR3 is given with its conserved first and last residue. D genes are given only for firm matches. Clone size is stated in some rows and not others, as once, few, many or a class when expanded.

d_gene	j_gene	v_gene	abundance	CDR3nt	CDR3aa
NA	TRBJ1-2	TRBV24-1	NA	TGTGCCACCAGTGACGCCCTTTTCCGGGTCAACACCTTC	CATSDALFRVNTF
TRBD2	TRBJ2-5	TRBV30	NA	TGTGCCTGGGAGGTAGCGGGAGGGGAGACCCAGTACTTC	CAWEVAGGETQYF
NA	TRBJ1-4	TRBV29-1	NA	TGCAGCGTGGGGAGGACTGAAAGTAATGAAAAACTGTTTTTT	CSVGRTESNEKLFF
TRBD1	TRBJ2-2	TRBV7-9	NA	TGTGCCAGCAGCTCGGACAGGGCACAATTCTCCGGGGAGCTGTTTTTT	CASSSDRAQFSGELFF
NA	TRBJ2-5	TRBV28	once	TGTGCCAGCAGAATAGCGGGCTTACAGGGGACCCAGTACTTC	CASRIAGLQGTQYF
NA	TRBJ1-4	TRBV4-3	NA	TGCGCCAGCAGCCAAGAGGTGGGGACTAATGAAAAACTGTTTTTT	CASSQEVGTNEKLFF
NA	TRBJ2-7	TRBV4-1	NA	TGCGCCAGCAGCCATTTAACAGGAGTTCCCCCCTACGAGCAGTACTTC	CASSHLTGVPPYEQYF
NA	TRBJ1-2	TRBV20-1	NA	TGCAGTGCTAGGGACGAGGGCTATGGCTACACCTTC	CSARDEGYGYTF
TRBD1	TRBJ2-4	TRBV28	NA	TGTGCCAGCAGTGCAGGGGGAGCCAAAAACATTCAGTACTTC	CASSAGGAKNIQYF
TRBD2	TRBJ2-7	TRBV29-1	NA	TGCAGCGTTGGGCCCCGACTAGCGGGAGGAAGCGAGCAGTACTTC	CSVGPRLAGGSEQYF
NA	TRBJ2-1	TRBV27	NA	TGTGCCAGCATAAACTACAATGAGCAGTTCTTC	CASINYNEQFF
NA	TRBJ2-2	TRBV29-1	NA	TGCAGCGTTCGCGAGACGCGAAACACCGGGGAGCTGTTTTTT	CSVRETRNTGELFF
NA	TRBJ2-5	TRBV11-1	NA	TGTGCCAGCAGCTTAAGGACAGCCCAAGAGACCCAGTACTTC	CASSLRTAQETQYF
TRBD1	TRBJ1-2	TRBV6-5	NA	TGTGCCAGCAGTCTGGACAGGGATAACTATGGCTACACCTTC	CASSLDRDNYGYTF
TRBD1	TRBJ2-1	TRBV5-4	NA	TGTGCCAGCACCCGGGACAGGGCGTACAATGAGCAGTTCTTC	CASTRDRAYNEQFF
TRBD1	TRBJ2-1	TRBV10-3	NA	TGTGCCATCAGACGACAGGGTAGAGATGAGCAGTTCTTC	CAIRRQGRDEQFF
TRBD1	TRBJ2-7	TRBV3-1	NA	TGTGCCGGCAGTCGACAGGGGACCTACGAGCAGTACTTC	CAGSRQGTYEQYF
NA	TRBJ1-2	TRBV12-3/TRBV12-4	NA	TGTGCCAGCAGCCCGGGGGACTATGGCTACACCTTC	CASSPGDYGYTF
NA	TRBJ2-5	TRBV5-4	NA	TGTGCCAGCAGCTCGAGCCAAGAGACCCAGTACTTC	CASSSSQETQYF
NA	TRBJ2-7	TRBV4-1	once	TGCGCCAGCAGCCTCGGAAGGATTATGGGGGGCGCAAACAACGAGCAGTACTTC	CASSLGRIMGGANNEQYF
NA	TRBJ2-5	TRBV7-2	NA	TGTGCCAGCAGCTTGGACTCGCAAGAGACCCAGTACTTC	CASSLDSQETQYF
NA	TRBJ2-1	TRBV20-1	NA	TGCAGTGTAAAAAGGACTACCCTTTACAATGAGCAGTTCTTC	CSVKRTTLYNEQFF
TRBD1	TRBJ2-1	TRBV5-6	NA	TGTGCCAGCAGCCCGGGGACAGGGCGGGACGACAATGAGCAGTTCTTC	CASSPGTGRDDNEQFF
TRBD2	TRBJ2-1	TRBV4-3	NA	TGCGCCAGCAGCCAAGGCGGGGCGGGAGTCCGCAATGAGCAGTTCTTC	CASSQGGAGVRNEQFF
NA	TRBJ2-1	TRBV5-1	NA	TGCGCCAGCAGCTTGTTGCGGGACTCCTACAATGAGCAGTTCTTC	CASSLLRDSYNEQFF
TRBD1	TRBJ2-2	TRBV12-3/TRBV12-4	NA	TGTGCCAGCAGTTCCGGACAGGAGAACACCGGGGAGCTGTTTTTT	CASSSGQENTGELFF
NA	TRBJ1-5	TRBV20-1	NA	TGCAGTGCTAGGGACTTCCGAGGGAATCAGCCCCAGCATTTT	CSARDFRGNQPQHF
NA	TRBJ2-2	TRBV3-1	once	TGTGCCAGCAGCCAATGGGCCGCGAACACCGGGGAGCTGTTTTTT	CASSQWAANTGELFF
TRBD2	TRBJ2-7	TRBV5-1	NA	TGCGCCAGCAGCACGGCGGGACTAGCGTATAACGAGCAGTACTTC	CASSTAGLAYNEQYF